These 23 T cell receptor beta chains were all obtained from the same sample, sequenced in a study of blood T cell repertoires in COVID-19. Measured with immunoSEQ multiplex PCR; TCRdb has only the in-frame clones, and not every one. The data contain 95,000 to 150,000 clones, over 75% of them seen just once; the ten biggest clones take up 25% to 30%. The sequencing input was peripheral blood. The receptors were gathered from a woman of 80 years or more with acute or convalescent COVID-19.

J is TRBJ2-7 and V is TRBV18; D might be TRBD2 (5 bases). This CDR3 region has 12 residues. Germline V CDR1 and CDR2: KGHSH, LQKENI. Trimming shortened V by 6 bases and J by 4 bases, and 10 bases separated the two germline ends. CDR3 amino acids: CASSLGIYEQYF. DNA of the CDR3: TGTGCCAGCTCCCTCGGGATTTACGAGCAGTACTTC.

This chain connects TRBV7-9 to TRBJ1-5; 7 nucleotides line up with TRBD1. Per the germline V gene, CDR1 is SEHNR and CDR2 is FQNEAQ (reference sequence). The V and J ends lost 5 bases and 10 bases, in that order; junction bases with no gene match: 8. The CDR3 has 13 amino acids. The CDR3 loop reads CASSPQGQRPQHF. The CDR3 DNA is TGTGCCAGCAGCCCACAGGGGCAGAGACCCCAGCATTTT.

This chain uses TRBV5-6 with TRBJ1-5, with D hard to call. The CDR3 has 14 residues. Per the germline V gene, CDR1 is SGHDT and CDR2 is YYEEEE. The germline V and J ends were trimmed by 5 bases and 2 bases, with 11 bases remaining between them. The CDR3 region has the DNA TGTGCCAGCAGGTCCGCCCGAGGCAATCAGCCCCAGCATTTT. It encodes CASRSARGNQPQHF.

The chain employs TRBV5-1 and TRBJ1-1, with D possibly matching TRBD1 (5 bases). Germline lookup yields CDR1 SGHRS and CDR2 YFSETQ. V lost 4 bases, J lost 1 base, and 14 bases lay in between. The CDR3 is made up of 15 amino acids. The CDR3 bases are TGCGCCAGCAGCCTAAATCAGGGAGGGAACACTGAAGCTTTCTTT. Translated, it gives CASSLNQGGNTEAFF.

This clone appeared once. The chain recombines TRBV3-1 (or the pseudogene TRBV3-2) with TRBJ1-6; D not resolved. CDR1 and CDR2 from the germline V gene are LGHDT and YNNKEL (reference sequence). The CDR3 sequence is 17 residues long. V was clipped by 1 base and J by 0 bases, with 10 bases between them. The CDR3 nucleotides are TGTGCCAGCAGCCAAGGCACCGGGAGCTCCTATAATTCACCCCTCCACTTT. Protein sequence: CASSQGTGSSYNSPLHF.

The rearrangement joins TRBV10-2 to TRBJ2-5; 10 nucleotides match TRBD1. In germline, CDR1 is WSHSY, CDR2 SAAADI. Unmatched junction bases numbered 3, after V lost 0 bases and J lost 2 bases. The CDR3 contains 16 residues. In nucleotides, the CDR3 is TGCGCCAGCAGTGAGTCGTTGGGACAGGGGCAAGAGACCCAGTACTTC. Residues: CASSESLGQGQETQYF.

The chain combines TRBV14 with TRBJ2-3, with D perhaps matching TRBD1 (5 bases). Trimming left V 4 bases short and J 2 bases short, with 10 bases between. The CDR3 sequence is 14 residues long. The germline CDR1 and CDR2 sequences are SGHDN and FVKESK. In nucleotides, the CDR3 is TGTGCCAGCAGCCGAATAGGGGCCACAGATACGCAGTATTTT. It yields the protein CASSRIGATDTQYF.

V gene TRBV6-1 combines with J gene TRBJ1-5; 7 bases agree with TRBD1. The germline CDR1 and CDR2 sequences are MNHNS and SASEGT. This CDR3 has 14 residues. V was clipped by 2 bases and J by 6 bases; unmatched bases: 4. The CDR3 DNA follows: TGTGCCAGCAGTGAAATTAGGGGGCCTCAGCCCCAGCATTTT. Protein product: CASSEIRGPQPQHF.

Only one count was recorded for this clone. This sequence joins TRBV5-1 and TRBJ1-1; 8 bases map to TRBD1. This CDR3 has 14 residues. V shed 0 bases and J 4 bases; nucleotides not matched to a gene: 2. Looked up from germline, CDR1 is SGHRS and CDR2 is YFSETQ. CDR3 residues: CASSLVTGVTEAFF. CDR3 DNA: TGCGCCAGCAGCTTGGTGACAGGGGTCACTGAAGCTTTCTTT.

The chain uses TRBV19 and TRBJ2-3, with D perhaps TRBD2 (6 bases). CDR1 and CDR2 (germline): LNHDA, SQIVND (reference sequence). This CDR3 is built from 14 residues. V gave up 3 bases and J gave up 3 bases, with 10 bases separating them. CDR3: CASSISGDTDTQYF. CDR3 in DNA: TGTGCCAGTAGTATTAGCGGAGATACAGATACGCAGTATTTT.

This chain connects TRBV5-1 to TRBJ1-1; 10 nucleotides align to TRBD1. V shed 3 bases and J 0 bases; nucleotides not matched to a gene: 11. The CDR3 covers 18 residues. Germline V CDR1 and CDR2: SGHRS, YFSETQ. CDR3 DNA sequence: TGCGCCAGCAGCTCTACCGGGACAGGGGCTAGTTTGAACACTGAAGCTTTCTTT. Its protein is CASSSTGTGASLNTEAFF. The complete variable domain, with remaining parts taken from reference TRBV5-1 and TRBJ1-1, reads KAGVTQTPRYLIKTRGQQVTLSCSPISGHRSVSWYQQTPGQGLQFLFEYFSETQRNKGNFPGRFSGRQFSNSRSEMNVSTLELGDSALYLCASSSTGTGASLNTEAFFGQGTRLTVV.

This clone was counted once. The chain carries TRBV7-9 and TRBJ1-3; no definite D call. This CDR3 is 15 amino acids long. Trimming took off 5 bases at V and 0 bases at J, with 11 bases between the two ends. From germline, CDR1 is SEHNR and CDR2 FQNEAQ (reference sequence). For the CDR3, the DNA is TGTGCCAGCAGCCCTTCTGGGAGCTCTGGAAACACCATATATTTT. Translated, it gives CASSPSGSSGNTIYF.

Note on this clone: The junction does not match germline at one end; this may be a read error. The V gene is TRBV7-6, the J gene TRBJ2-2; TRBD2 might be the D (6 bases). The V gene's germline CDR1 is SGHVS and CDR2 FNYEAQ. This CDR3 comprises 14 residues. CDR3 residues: CASSSGENAGELFF. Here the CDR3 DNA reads TGTGCCAGCAGCTCGGGAGAGAACGCCGGGGAGCTGTTTTTT.

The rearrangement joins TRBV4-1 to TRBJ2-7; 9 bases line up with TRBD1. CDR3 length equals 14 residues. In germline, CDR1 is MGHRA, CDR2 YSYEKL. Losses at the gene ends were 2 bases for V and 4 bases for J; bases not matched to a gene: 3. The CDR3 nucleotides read TGCGCCAGCAGCCAAAAGACAGGGGGTTACGAGCAGTACTTC. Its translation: CASSQKTGGYEQYF.

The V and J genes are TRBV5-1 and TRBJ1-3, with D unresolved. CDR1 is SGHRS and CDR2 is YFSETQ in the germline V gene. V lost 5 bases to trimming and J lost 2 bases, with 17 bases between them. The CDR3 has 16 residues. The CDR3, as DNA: TGCGCCAGCAGATCCGGCCCAACAGCTACTGGAAACACCATATATTTT. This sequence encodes CASRSGPTATGNTIYF.

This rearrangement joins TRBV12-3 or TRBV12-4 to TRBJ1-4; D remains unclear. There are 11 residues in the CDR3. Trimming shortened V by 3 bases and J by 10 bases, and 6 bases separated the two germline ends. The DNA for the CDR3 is TGTGCCAGCAGTTTCTATGGAAAACTGTTTTTT. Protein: CASSFYGKLFF.

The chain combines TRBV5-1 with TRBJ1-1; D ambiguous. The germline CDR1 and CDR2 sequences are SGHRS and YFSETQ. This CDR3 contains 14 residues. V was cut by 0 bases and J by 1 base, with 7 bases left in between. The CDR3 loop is CASSLVRGNTEAFF. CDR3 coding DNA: TGCGCCAGCAGCTTGGTTCGCGGGAACACTGAAGCTTTCTTT.

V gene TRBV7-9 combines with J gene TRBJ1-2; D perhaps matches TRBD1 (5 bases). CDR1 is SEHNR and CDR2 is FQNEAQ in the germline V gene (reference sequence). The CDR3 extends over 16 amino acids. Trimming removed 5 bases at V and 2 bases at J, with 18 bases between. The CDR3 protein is CASSPLRGRWNYGYTF. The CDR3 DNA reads TGTGCCAGCAGCCCGCTAAGGGGTAGGTGGAACTATGGCTACACCTTC. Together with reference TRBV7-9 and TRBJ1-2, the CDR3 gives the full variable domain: DTGVSQNPRHKITKRGQNVTFRCDPISEHNRLYWYRQTLGQGPEFLTYFQNEAQLEKSRLLSDRFSAERPKGSFSTLEIQRTEQGDSAMYLCASSPLRGRWNYGYTFGSGTRLTVV.

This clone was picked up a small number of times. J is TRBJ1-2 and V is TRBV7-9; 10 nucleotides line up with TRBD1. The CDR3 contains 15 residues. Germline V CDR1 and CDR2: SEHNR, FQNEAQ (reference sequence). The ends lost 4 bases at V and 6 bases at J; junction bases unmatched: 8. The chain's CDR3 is CASSWGQGKGHGYTF. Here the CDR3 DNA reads TGTGCCAGCAGCTGGGGACAGGGGAAGGGCCATGGCTACACCTTC.

CDR3 nucleotides: TGCGCCAGCAGCTTGGTAGGAAGGAGCACTGAAGCTTTCTTT. Translating gives CASSLVGRSTEAFF. This chain joins TRBV5-1 and TRBJ1-1; D remains unclear. V lost 0 bases and J lost 4, with 10 bases in between. Germline CDR1 SGHRS, CDR2 YFSETQ. CDR3 length: 14 amino acids.

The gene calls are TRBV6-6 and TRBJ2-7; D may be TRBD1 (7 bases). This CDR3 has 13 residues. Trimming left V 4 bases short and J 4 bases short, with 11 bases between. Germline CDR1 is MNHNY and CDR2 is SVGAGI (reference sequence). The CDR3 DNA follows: TGTGCCAGCAGTTCACCAGGGGGGTACGAGCAGTACTTC. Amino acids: CASSSPGGYEQYF.

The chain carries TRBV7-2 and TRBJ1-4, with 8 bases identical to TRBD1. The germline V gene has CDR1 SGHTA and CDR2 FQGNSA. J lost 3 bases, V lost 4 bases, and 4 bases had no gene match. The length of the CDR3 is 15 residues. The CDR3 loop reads CASSSQTGANEKLFF. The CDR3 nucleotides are TGTGCCAGCAGCTCCCAGACAGGGGCTAATGAAAAACTGTTTTTT.

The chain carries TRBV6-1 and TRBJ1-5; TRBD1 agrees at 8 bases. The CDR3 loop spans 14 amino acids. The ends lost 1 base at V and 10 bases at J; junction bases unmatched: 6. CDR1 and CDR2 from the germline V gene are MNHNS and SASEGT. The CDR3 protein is CASSEGQGRVPQHF. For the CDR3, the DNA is TGTGCCAGCAGTGAAGGACAGGGGCGCGTTCCCCAGCATTTT.